The TCR beta chain under discussion was sequenced for a study of Ad26.COV2.S vaccination and SARS-CoV-2 variants. The study, taken as a whole, reports: Considerable breadth of spike-specific CD8+ and CD4+ T cell responses has reportedly been documented following vaccination.

With regard to this clone: Its antigen remains unidentified.

Germline loops: CDR1 SGHAT, CDR2 FQNNGV. CDR3 length equals 16 residues. V shed 5 bases and J 0 bases; nucleotides not matched to a gene: 9. Produced via immunoSEQ multiplex PCR; TCRdb's table is partial and in-frame only. This sample has around 100,000 clones, with 82% found just once. The rearrangement links TRBV11-2 to TRBJ2-7, with 8 bases aligning to TRBD2. The sequence was collected from a human donor who had recovered from COVID-19. The sequenced sample was peripheral blood, obtained after recovery from COVID-19. The CDR3 sequence: CASSPGWSGSSYEQYF. The CDR3 nucleotides read TGTGCCAGCAGCCCCGGTTGGAGCGGGAGCTCCTACGAGCAGTACTTC.